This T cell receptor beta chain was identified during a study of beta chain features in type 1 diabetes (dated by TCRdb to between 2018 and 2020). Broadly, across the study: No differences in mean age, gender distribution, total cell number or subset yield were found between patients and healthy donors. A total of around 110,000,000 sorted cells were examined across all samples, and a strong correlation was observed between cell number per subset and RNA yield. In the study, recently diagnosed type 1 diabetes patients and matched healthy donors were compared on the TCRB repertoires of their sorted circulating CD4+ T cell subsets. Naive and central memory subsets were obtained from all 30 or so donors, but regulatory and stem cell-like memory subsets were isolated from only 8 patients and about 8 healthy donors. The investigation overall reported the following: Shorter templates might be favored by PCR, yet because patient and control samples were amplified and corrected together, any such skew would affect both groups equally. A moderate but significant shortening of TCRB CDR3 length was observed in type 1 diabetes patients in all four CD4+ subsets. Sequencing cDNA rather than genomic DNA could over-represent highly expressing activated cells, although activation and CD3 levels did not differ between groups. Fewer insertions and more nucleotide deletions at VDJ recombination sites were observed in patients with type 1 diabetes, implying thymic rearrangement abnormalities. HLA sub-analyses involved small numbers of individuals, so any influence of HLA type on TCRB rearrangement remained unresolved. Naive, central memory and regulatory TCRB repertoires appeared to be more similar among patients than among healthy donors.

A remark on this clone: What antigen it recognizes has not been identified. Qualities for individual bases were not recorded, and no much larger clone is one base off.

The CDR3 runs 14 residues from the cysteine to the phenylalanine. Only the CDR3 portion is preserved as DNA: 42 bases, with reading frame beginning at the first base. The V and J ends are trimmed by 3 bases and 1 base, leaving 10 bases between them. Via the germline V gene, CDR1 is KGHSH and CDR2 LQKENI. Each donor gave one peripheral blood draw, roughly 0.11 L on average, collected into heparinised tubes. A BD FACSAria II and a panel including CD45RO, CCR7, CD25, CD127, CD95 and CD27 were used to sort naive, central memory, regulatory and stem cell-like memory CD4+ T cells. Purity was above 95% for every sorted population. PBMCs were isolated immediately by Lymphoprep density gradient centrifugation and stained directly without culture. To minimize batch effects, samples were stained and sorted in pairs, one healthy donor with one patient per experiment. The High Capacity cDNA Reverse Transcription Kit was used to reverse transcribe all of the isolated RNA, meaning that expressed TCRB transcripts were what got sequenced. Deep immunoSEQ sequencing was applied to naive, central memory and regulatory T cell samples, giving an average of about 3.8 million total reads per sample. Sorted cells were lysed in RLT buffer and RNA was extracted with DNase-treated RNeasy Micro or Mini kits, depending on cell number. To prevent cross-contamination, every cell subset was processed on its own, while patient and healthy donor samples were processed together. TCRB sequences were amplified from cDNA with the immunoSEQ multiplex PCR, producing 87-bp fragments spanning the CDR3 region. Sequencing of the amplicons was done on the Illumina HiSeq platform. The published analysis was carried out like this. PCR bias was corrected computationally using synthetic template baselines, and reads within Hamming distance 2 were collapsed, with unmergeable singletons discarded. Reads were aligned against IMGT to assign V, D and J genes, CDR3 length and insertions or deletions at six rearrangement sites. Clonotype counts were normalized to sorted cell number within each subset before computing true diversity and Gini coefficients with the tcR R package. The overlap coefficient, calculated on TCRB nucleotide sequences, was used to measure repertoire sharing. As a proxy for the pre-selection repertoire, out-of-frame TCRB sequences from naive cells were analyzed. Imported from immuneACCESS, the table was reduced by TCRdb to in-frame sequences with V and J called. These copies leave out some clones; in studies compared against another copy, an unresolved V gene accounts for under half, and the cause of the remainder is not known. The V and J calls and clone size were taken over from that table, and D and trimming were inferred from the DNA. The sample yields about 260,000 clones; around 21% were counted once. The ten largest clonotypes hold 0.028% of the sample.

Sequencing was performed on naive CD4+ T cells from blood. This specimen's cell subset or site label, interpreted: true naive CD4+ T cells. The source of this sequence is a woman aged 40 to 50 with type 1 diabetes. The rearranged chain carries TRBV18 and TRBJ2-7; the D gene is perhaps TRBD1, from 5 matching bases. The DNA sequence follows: TGTGCCAGCTCACCGACAGTACCTTCCTACGAGCAGTACTTC. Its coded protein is CASSPTVPSYEQYF.